This T cell receptor beta chain was observed in a study of identical twins. General study results and limits: Where beta out-of-frame sequences were concerned, excess twin sharing was weaker.

CDR3 length: 15 residues. V trimming: 4 bases; J trimming: 1 base; junction bases outside the gene matches: 6. The germline gives CDR1 MDHEN, CDR2 SYDVKM. This clonotype has only a few counts. Its target is not known. TCRdb reanalysed the 5' RACE reads using MiXCR and keeps one entry per CDR3 protein. The data contain some 590,000 distinct CDR3 sequences, just under 10% of them singletons. These records were also assigned to another study, of yellow fever vaccine responses in identical twins. That work contributes: Twins reportedly mounted vaccine T cell responses that seemed partly convergent, partly personalized.

Sequenced: PBMCs. The genes are TRBV28 and TRBJ1-1; 7 nucleotides line up with TRBD1. The receptor was isolated from a woman between 18 and 29 years old in good health. The CDR3 is CASSSTTGWNTEAFF. For the CDR3, the DNA is TGTGCCAGCAGTTCAACGACAGGGTGGAACACTGAAGCTTTCTTT.